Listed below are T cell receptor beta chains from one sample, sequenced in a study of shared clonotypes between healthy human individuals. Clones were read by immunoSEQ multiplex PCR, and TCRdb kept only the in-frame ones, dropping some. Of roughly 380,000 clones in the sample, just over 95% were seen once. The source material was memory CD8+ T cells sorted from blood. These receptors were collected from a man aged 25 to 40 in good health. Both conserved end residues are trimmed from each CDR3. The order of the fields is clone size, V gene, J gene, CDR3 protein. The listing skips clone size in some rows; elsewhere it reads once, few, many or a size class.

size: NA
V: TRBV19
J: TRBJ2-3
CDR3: ASSLTFRYRTQY

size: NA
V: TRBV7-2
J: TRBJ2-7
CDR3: ASSLSATNPYEQY

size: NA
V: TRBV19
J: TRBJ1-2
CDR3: ASSINLQGAPDYGYT

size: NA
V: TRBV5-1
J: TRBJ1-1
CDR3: ASNRGGNTEAF

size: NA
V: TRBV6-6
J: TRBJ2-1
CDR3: ASINYNEQF

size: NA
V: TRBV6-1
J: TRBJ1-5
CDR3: ASRNQGNQPQH

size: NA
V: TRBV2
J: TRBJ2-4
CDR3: ASRPAGVKNIQY

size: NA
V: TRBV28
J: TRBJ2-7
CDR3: ASRSGPYEQY

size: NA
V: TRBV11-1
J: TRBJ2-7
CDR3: ASSLAPRSTLYEQY

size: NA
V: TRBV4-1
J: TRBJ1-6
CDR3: ASSQAGVAYSPLH

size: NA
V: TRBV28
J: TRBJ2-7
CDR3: ASRTGPQYEQY

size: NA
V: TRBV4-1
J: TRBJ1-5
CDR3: ASSRFPDREVGVGNQPQH

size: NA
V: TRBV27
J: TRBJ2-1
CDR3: ASRPSGTNNEQF

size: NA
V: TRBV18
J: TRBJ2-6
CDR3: ASSPRGANVLT

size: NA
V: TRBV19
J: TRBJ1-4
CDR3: ASSLGRNHEKLF

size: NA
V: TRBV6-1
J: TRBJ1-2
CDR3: ASSIGRSGYT

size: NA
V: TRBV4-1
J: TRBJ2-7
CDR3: ASSQDLYFSYEQY

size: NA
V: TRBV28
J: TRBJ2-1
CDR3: ASPQSENNEQF

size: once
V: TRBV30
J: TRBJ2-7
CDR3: AWSVQGNEQY

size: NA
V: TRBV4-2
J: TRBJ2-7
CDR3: ASSHRGGEQY

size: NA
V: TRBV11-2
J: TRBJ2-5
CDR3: ASSLWGVGETQY

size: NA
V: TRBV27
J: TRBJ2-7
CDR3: ASSPWGGTGGEQY